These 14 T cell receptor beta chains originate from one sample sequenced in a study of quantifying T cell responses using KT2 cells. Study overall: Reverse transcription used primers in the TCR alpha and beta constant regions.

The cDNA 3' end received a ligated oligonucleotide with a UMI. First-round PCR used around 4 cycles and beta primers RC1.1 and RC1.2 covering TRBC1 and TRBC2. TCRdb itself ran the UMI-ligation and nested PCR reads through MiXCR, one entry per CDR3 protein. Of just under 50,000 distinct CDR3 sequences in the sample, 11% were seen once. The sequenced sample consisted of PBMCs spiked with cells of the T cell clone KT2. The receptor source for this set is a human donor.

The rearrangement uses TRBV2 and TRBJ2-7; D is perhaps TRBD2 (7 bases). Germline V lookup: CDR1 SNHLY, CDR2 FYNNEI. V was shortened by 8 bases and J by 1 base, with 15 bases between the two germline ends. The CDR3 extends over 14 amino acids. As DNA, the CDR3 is TGTGCCAGCCTCGCCGAGGGGGGGTCCTACGAGCAGTACTTC. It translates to CASLAEGGSYEQYF.

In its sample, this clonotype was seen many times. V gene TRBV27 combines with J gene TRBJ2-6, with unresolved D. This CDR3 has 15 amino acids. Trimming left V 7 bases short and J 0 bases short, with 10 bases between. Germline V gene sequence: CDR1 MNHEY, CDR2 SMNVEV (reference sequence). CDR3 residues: CASKLISSGANVLTF. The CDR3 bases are TGTGCCAGCAAGCTAATAAGCTCTGGGGCCAACGTCCTGACTTTC.

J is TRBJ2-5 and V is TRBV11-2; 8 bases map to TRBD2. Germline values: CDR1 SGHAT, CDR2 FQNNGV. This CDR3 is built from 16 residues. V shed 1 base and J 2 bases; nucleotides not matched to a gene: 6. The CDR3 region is CASSLVASGLQETQYF. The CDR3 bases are TGTGCCAGCAGCTTAGTCGCTAGCGGGTTGCAAGAGACCCAGTACTTC.

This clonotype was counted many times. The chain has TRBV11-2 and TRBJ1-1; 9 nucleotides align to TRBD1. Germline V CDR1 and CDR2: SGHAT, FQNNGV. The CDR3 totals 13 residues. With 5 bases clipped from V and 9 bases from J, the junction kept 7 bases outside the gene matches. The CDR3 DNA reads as TGTGCCAGCAGCACGGACAGGGGTATCCAAGCTTTCTTT. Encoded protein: CASSTDRGIQAFF.

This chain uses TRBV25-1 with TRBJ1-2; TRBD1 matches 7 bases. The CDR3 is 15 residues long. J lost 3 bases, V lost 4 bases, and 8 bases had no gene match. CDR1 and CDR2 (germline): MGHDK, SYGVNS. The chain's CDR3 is CASSARQGPYYGYTF. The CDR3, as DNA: TGTGCCAGCAGTGCCCGACAGGGTCCCTACTATGGCTACACCTTC.

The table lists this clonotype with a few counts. CDR3 bases: TGTGCCAGCAGCTTTAGCGGGACCGCCTACGAGCAGTACTTC. Amino acids: CASSFSGTAYEQYF. This chain joins TRBV7-9 and TRBJ2-7, with 8 bases aligning to TRBD2. Germline CDR1 SEHNR, CDR2 FQNEAQ (reference sequence). This CDR3 spans 14 amino acids. V lost 3 bases to trimming and J lost 2 bases; unmatched junction nucleotides: 3. The complete variable domain, with remaining parts taken from reference TRBV7-9 and TRBJ2-7, reads DTGVSQNPRHKITKRGQNVTFRCDPISEHNRLYWYRQTLGQGPEFLTYFQNEAQLEKSRLLSDRFSAERPKGSFSTLEIQRTEQGDSAMYLCASSFSGTAYEQYFGPGTRLTVT.

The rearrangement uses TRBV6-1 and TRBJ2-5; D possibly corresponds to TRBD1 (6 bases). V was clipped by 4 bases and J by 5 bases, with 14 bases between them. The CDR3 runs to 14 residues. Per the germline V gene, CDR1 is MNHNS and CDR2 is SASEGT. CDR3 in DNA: TGTGCCAGCAGTGCCCAGGGGTTGGGGGAGACCCAGTACTTC. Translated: CASSAQGLGETQYF.

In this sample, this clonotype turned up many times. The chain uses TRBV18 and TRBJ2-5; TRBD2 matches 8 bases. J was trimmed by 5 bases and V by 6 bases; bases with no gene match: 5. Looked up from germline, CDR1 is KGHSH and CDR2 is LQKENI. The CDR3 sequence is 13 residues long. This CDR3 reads CASSSGLVETQYF. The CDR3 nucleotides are TGTGCCAGCTCGTCGGGACTAGTTGAGACCCAGTACTTC.

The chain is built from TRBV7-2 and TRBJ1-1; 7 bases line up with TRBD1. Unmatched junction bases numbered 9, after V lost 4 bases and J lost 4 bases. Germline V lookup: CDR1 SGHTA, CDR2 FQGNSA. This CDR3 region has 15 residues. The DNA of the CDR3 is TGTGCCAGCAGCTCCTTGACAGGGACAGTCACTGAAGCTTTCTTT. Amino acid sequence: CASSSLTGTVTEAFF.

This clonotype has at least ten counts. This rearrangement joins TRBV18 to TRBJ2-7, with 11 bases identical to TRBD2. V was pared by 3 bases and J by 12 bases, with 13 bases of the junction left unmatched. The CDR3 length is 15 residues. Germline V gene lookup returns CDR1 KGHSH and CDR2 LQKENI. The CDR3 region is CASSPSSGRHDVPYF. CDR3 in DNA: TGTGCCAGCTCACCTTCTAGCGGGAGGCACGACGTCCCGTACTTC.

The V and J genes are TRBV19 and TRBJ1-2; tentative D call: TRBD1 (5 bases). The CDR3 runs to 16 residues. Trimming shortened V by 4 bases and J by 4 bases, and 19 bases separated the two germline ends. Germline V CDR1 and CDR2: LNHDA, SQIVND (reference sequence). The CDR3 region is CASSKLREEVFYGYTF. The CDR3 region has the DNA TGTGCCAGTAGTAAGCTCAGGGAAGAAGTGTTCTATGGCTACACCTTC.

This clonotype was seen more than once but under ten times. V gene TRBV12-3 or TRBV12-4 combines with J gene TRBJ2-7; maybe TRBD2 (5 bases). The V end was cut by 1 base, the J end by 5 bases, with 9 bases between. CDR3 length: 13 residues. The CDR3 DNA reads TGTGCCAGCAGTTTAGGGCTAGCCAACGAGCAGTACTTC. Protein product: CASSLGLANEQYF.

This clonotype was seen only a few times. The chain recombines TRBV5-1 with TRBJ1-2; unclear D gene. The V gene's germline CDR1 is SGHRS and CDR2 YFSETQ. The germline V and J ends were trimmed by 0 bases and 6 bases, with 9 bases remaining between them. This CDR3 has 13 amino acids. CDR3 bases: TGCGCCAGCAGCTTGGGGAGGAACGATGGCTACACCTTC. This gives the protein CASSLGRNDGYTF.

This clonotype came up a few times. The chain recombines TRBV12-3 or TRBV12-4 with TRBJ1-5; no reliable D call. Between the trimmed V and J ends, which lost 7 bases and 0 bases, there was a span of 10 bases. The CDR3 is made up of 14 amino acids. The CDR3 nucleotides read TGTGCCAGCACGCCGACATATAGCAATCAGCCCCAGCATTTT. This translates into CASTPTYSNQPQHF.